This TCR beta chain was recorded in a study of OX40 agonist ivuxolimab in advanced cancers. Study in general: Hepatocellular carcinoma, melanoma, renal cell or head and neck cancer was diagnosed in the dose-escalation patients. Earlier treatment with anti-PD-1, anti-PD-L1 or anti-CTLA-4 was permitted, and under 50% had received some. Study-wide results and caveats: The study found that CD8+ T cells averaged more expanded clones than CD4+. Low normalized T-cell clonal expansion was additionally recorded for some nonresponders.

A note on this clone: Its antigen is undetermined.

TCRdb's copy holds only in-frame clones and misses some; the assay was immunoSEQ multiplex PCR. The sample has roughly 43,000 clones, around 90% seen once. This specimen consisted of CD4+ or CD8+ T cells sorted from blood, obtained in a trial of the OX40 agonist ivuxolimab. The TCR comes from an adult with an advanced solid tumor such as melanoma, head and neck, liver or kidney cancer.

The chain's CDR3 is CATGPRGTEAFF. The CDR3 nucleotides are TGTGCCACAGGGCCCAGGGGCACTGAAGCTTTCTTT. The chain is built from TRBV25-1 and TRBJ1-1, with D perhaps matching TRBD1 (6 bases). V was trimmed by 10 bases and J by 4 bases, leaving 13 bases between them. Germline-derived CDR1 and CDR2 are MGHDK and SYGVNS. This CDR3 contains 12 residues.